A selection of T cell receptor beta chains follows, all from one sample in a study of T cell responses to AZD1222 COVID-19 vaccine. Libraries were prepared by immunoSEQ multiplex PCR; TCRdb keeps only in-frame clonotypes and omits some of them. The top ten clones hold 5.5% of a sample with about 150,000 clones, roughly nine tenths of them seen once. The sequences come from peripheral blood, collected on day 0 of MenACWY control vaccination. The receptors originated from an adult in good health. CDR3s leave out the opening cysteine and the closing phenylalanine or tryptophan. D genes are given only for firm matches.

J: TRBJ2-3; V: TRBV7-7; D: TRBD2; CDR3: ASSSGGRGGDTQY
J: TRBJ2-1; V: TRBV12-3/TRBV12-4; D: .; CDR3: ASSPLAEGGI
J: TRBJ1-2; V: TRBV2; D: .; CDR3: ASSVSGSYGYT
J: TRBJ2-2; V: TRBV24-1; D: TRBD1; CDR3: ATSDLDRDTGELF
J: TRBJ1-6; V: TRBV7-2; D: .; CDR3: ASSSYRANNSPLH
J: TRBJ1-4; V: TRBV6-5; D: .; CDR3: ASSMGNGDEKLF
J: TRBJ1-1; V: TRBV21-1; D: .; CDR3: ASSQNRGQGNTEAF
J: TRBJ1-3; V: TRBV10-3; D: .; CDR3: AISESQARAGNTIY
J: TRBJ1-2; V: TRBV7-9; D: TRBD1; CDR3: ASMGQGPSGYT
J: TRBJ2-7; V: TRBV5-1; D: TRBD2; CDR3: ASRVLAGAPGAEQY
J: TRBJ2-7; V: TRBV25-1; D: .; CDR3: ASSPAEDYEQY
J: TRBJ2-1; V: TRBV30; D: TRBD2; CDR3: AFGRANEQF
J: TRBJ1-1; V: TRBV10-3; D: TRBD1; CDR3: AISEHTGVAITEAF
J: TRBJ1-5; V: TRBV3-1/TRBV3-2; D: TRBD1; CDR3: ASSLGQGASGNQPQH
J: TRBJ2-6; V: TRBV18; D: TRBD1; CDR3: ASSPSGQVSGANVLT
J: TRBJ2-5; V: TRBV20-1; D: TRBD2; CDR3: SASYSGGIQETQY
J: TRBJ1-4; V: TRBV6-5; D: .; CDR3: ASSYSGEKLF